A single sample gave rise to the 25 T cell receptor beta chains below, sequenced in a study of response to subunit inactivated influenza vaccine (dated by TCRdb to 2016 to 2018). The protocol used for the library was RT-PCR. Sequencing relied on an Illumina HiSeq 2500. TCRdb reworked the public reads: Q25 trimming with fastp, MiXCR clone assembly, productive beta chains retained. When rows share a CDR3 protein, they turn into one entry using the most common DNA and genes. This sample lists some 570,000 distinct CDR3 sequences; roughly 12% were detected once. Together, the top ten hold 11% of the sample. These data were also reused for a study on T cells expressing NK-cell markers. That second publication adds: 5'RACE template switching, by which a universal primer site and unique molecular identifiers were added, was used to make TCR beta cDNA libraries.

Sequenced material: PBMCs from blood, taken on the day of vaccination. The receptors shown here come from a man aged 50 to 59 who received an inactivated influenza vaccine. Donor details come from another sample of the same person, matched by shared clones.

V is TRBV27 and J is TRBJ2-1; 9 nucleotides align to TRBD2. This CDR3 region has 16 residues. CDR1 is MNHEY and CDR2 is SMNVEV in the germline V gene (reference sequence). With V trimmed by 0 bases and J by 5 bases, 5 bases remained unmatched. CDR3 amino acids: CASSLSAGGKNNEQFF. CDR3 DNA: TGTGCCAGCAGTTTATCAGCGGGAGGTAAGAACAATGAGCAGTTCTTC.

This clonotype occurred a few times. The rearrangement links TRBV20-1 to TRBJ2-7; maybe TRBD2 (6 bases). V was cut by 6 bases and J by 4 bases, with 19 bases left in between. This CDR3 comprises 14 residues. Per germline, CDR1 DFQATT and CDR2 SNEGSKA (reference sequence). The CDR3 DNA is TGCAGTGCCCAACCGGGGACTGGCCAGTACGAGCAGTACTTC. It is translated as CSAQPGTGQYEQYF.

The chain uses TRBV19 and TRBJ2-2; D remains unclear. The CDR3 totals 14 residues. V was pared by 5 bases and J by 3 bases, with 10 bases between. Germline V gene data show CDR1 as LNHDA and CDR2 as SQIVND (reference sequence). The CDR3: CASSWLGDTGELFF. The CDR3 DNA reads as TGTGCCAGTAGTTGGTTGGGTGACACCGGGGAGCTGTTTTTT.

Ten or more counts support this clonotype. The genes are TRBV20-1 and TRBJ1-5; D might be TRBD1 (5 bases). The germline V and J ends were trimmed by 3 bases and 3 bases, with 9 bases remaining between them. Germline loops: CDR1 DFQATT, CDR2 SNEGSKA (reference sequence). The CDR3 extends over 13 amino acids. The DNA of the CDR3 is TGCAGTGCTAGCGGGGCCCCCAATCAGCCCCAGCATTTT. This translates into CSASGAPNQPQHF.

With regard to this clonotype: Since a much larger clone is just one base distant, this may be a read error. This rearrangement joins TRBV5-1 to TRBJ2-7; D is ambiguous. This CDR3 comprises 13 residues. CDR1 SGHRS and CDR2 YFSETQ come from the germline V gene. The CDR3 sequence is CASSSAPTYELYF. DNA of the CDR3: TGCGCCAGCAGCTCCGCCCCCACCTACGAGCTGTACTTC.

This clonotype was seen many times. The chain couples TRBV7-2 to TRBJ2-4, with a weak D call TRBD1 (5 bases). Trimming took off 5 bases at V and 0 bases at J, with 14 bases between the two ends. This CDR3 spans 16 amino acids. Germline CDR1 SGHTA, CDR2 FQGNSA. This chain's CDR3 is CASSPPLGLAKNIQYF. Written as DNA, the CDR3 is TGTGCCAGCAGCCCTCCCCTGGGGCTAGCCAAAAACATTCAGTACTTC.

In this sample, this clonotype turned up many times. The rearrangement joins TRBV7-9 to TRBJ2-7; 9 positions agree with TRBD2. Trimming at V came to 11 bases and at J to 0 bases, leaving 5 bases not matched to a gene. Per germline, CDR1 SEHNR and CDR2 FQNEAQ (reference sequence). The CDR3 is 13 amino acids. The CDR3: CALTSGGSYEQYF. In DNA form, the CDR3 reads TGTGCCCTGACTAGCGGAGGCTCCTACGAGCAGTACTTC.

This clonotype occurred many times. This rearrangement joins TRBV20-1 to TRBJ2-1; weak D call: TRBD1 (5 bases). The CDR3 contains 16 residues. Germline V gives CDR1 DFQATT, CDR2 SNEGSKA (reference sequence). V dropped 0 bases and J dropped 2 bases, with 14 bases sitting between them. CDR3 in amino acids: CSARDSGYHAYNEQFF. CDR3 nucleotides: TGCAGTGCTAGAGACTCAGGGTATCACGCCTACAATGAGCAGTTCTTC.

V is TRBV15 and J is TRBJ2-7; D is ambiguous. Deletions cut 3 bases from V and 2 bases from J, with 8 bases between. Germline V gives CDR1 LNHNV, CDR2 YYDKDF (reference sequence). The length of the CDR3 is 13 residues. DNA for the CDR3: TGTGCCACCAGCAGGGGATCCCCCTACGAGCAGTACTTC. This gives the protein CATSRGSPYEQYF. Full variable domain (outside the CDR3, taken from reference TRBV15 and TRBJ2-7): DAMVIQNPRYQVTQFGKPVTLSCSQTLNHNVMYWYQQKSSQAPKLLFHYYDKDFNNEADTPDNFQSRRPNTSFCFLDIRSPGLGDTAMYLCATSRGSPYEQYFGPGTRLTVT.

This clonotype has only a few counts. The J gene is TRBJ2-1, the V gene TRBV2; D is unresolved. This CDR3 is 14 amino acids long. Germline CDR1 is SNHLY and CDR2 is FYNNEI. V gave up 7 bases and J gave up 0 bases, with 10 bases separating them. Here the CDR3 reads CASNTDGSYNEQFF. The CDR3 DNA is TGTGCCAGCAACACGGACGGCTCCTACAATGAGCAGTTCTTC.

The chain has TRBV20-1 and TRBJ2-3; TRBD2 matches at 8 bases. Trimming removed 8 bases from V and 7 bases from J; junction bases left unmatched: 14. The V gene's germline CDR1 is DFQATT and CDR2 SNEGSKA (reference sequence). This CDR3 spans 14 amino acids. The CDR3 nucleotides are TGCAGTCCCACCTCGGGACTAGAATTATATACGCAGTATTTT. Its translation is CSPTSGLELYTQYF.

In its sample, this clonotype was seen a few times. The V and J genes are TRBV21-1 and TRBJ2-4; TRBD1, the table's D call, lacks a check against the DNA. TRBV21-1 is a known pseudogene. This CDR3 region has 15 residues. As DNA, the CDR3 is TGTGCCAGCAGGGGGGGGGCCATGCCCAAAAACATTCAGTACTTC. Encoded protein: CASRGGAMPKNIQYF.

In this sample, this clonotype turned up a few times. The chain joins TRBV29-1 to TRBJ1-1; a possible D gene is TRBD1 (5 bases). The CDR3 totals 12 residues. Trimming took 4 bases from V and 1 from J, leaving 7 bases between them. CDR1 SQVTM and CDR2 ANQGSEA come from the germline V gene. This CDR3 is CSVGGKNTEAFF. The CDR3 coding sequence is TGCAGCGTTGGGGGCAAGAACACTGAAGCTTTCTTT.

The table lists this clonotype with a few counts. The chain couples TRBV20-1 to TRBJ2-7; tentatively, D is TRBD1 or TRBD2 (5 bases each). Looked up from germline, CDR1 is DFQATT and CDR2 is SNEGSKA (reference sequence). CDR3 length equals 13 residues. Trimming shortened V by 0 bases and J by 7 bases, and 13 bases separated the two germline ends. CDR3 DNA: TGCAGTGCTAGAGATCCAATATGGGGGGAGCAGTACTTC. It is translated as CSARDPIWGEQYF.

This chain joins TRBV12-3 or TRBV12-4 and TRBJ1-6; 8 bases map to TRBD1. CDR3 size: 15 residues. Trimming cost V 1 base and J 10 bases; bases outside gene matches: 6. The CDR3 DNA is TGTGCCAGCAGTTTAGTGGTGACAGGGGCATCACCCCTCCACTTT. The encoded protein is CASSLVVTGASPLHF.

This chain uses TRBV29-1 with TRBJ2-1, with 7 bases lining up with TRBD1. CDR3 size: 12 residues. With 4 bases clipped from V and 8 bases from J, the junction kept 5 bases outside the gene matches. CDR1 is SQVTM and CDR2 is ANQGSEA in the germline V gene. The CDR3: CSVGPTGYEQFF. The CDR3 coding sequence is TGCAGCGTTGGACCGACAGGGTATGAGCAGTTCTTC.

Only a few counts were recorded for this clonotype. The chain couples TRBV29-1 to TRBJ2-1, with D possibly matching TRBD1 (5 bases). Germline values: CDR1 SQVTM, CDR2 ANQGSEA. This CDR3 spans 12 amino acids. V shed 6 bases and J shed 9 bases, with 15 bases lying between them. Here the CDR3 reads CSVSAGLSEQFF. As DNA, the CDR3 is TGCAGCGTGAGTGCAGGGTTAAGTGAGCAGTTCTTC.

The chain is built from TRBV7-8 and TRBJ2-2; 7 bases agree with TRBD2. The CDR3 contains 17 residues. Germline values: CDR1 SGHVS, CDR2 FQNEAQ. The J segment lost 5 bases and the V segment lost 2 bases, leaving 11 bases of the junction unmatched. CDR3 region: CASSLPRWRELTGELFF. In DNA, the CDR3 is TGTGCCAGCAGCTTACCGCGGTGGCGGGAGTTGACCGGGGAGCTGTTTTTT.

Turning to this clonotype: An end of the junction does not agree with germline; a read error may underlie this. The chain uses TRBV14 and TRBJ2-7; D may be TRBD2 (5 bases). CDR1 and CDR2 from the germline V gene are SGHDN and FVKESK. The CDR3 length is 15 residues. This chain's CDR3 is CASSQDRGFSHEQYF. The CDR3, as DNA: TGTGCCAGCAGCCAAGATCGCGGGTTCTCCCACGAGCAGTACTTC.

The rearrangement joins TRBV4-1 to TRBJ2-1, with 11 bases identical to TRBD2. CDR3 length equals 17 residues. V lost 3 bases, J lost 4 bases, and 8 bases stayed unmatched. CDR1 MGHRA and CDR2 YSYEKL come from the germline V gene. The CDR3 spells CASSQLPGTSGYNEQFF. The CDR3 nucleotides read TGCGCCAGCAGCCAGCTCCCCGGGACTAGCGGATACAATGAGCAGTTCTTC.

This clonotype was observed a few times. V usage is TRBV12-3 or TRBV12-4 and J usage is TRBJ1-5, with D unresolved. The CDR3 runs to 15 residues. Trimming left V 2 bases short and J 3 bases short, with 11 bases between. The CDR3 DNA follows: TGTGCCAGCAGTTTAAGCAGCGTTAACAATCAGCCCCAGCATTTT. It codes for CASSLSSVNNQPQHF.

The sample holds a few counts of this clonotype. This rearrangement joins TRBV27 to TRBJ1-5; D not resolved. Germline values: CDR1 MNHEY, CDR2 SMNVEV (reference sequence). The CDR3 extends over 16 amino acids. V lost 6 bases to trimming and J lost 0 bases, with 15 bases between them. CDR3 in amino acids: CASSSAGMTSNQPQHF. Written as DNA, the CDR3 is TGTGCCAGCAGCTCGGCCGGGATGACTAGCAATCAGCCCCAGCATTTT.

The chain combines TRBV12-3 or TRBV12-4 with TRBJ1-5; no clear D. The CDR3 runs 14 residues. V shed 2 bases and J shed 9 bases, with 14 bases lying between them. The CDR3 coding sequence is TGTGCCAGCAGTTTAACAATCCCCTCAGGGCCCCAGCATTTT. Protein product: CASSLTIPSGPQHF.

V and J are TRBV7-2 and TRBJ1-6; the D gene is possibly TRBD1 (5 bases). This CDR3 is 15 amino acids long. Trimming left V 1 base short and J 9 bases short, with 13 bases between. CDR1 and CDR2 from the germline V gene are SGHTA and FQGNSA. CDR3 in amino acids: CASSLEGLGVSPLHF. The CDR3, as DNA: TGTGCCAGCAGCTTAGAAGGACTAGGGGTTTCACCCCTCCACTTT.

The CDR3 bases are TGTGCCAGCAGCCCCCCTAGCCTGGGGGCGGGTGAGCAGTTCTTC. It translates to CASSPPSLGAGEQFF. This rearrangement joins TRBV7-9 to TRBJ2-1, with D perhaps TRBD1 (6 bases). The CDR3 consists of 15 residues. With 5 bases removed from V and 9 bases from J, the gap between germline ends came to 20 bases. Germline CDR1 SEHNR, CDR2 FQNEAQ (reference sequence).